Here is one T cell receptor beta chain with its context. The data belong to a study of OX40 agonist ivuxolimab in advanced cancers. Germline lookup yields CDR1 SEHNR and CDR2 FQNEAQ (reference sequence). The CDR3 runs to 14 residues. Trimming left V 7 bases short and J 0 bases short, with 11 bases between. Generated by immunoSEQ multiplex PCR, the TCRdb table keeps only in-frame clones and is missing some. This sample has about 70,000 clones; roughly 80% occur once, and the top ten carry roughly 6.8%. The receptor's source is an adult with an advanced solid tumor such as melanoma, head and neck, liver or kidney cancer. The genes are TRBV7-9 and TRBJ2-3; D might be TRBD2 (6 bases). The material sequenced was CD4+ or CD8+ T cells sorted from blood, taken in a trial of the OX40 agonist ivuxolimab. The chain's CDR3 is CASTDGTSTDTQYF. The DNA of the CDR3 is TGTGCCAGCACGGACGGGACTAGCACAGATACGCAGTATTTT.